The rows below give T cell receptor beta chains drawn from one sample of a study of shared clonotypes between healthy human individuals. Profiling relied on immunoSEQ multiplex PCR, and the TCRdb table lists in-frame clones only, not all of them. The table records approximately 1,000,000 clones, approximately 80% of them present only once. The sample taken for sequencing was memory CD4+ T cells from PBMCs. These receptors were obtained from a man younger than 35 in good health. Some clones in this sample may be carry-over from other donors' samples. Both conserved end residues are part of each CDR3. The D gene is left open where the match is weak. The listing skips clone size in some rows; elsewhere it reads once, few, many or a size class.

clone size: NA
J gene: TRBJ2-7
D gene: TRBD2
V gene: TRBV28
CDR3 protein: CASMGGWKKEQYF
CDR3 DNA: TGTGCCAGCATGGGGGGGTGGAAAAAGGAGCAGTACTTC

clone size: NA
J gene: TRBJ1-2
D gene: NA
V gene: TRBV28
CDR3 protein: CASSSPPEGNYGYTF
CDR3 DNA: TGTGCCAGCAGTTCCCCCCCTGAGGGGAACTATGGCTACACCTTC

clone size: NA
J gene: TRBJ1-1
D gene: TRBD1
V gene: TRBV7-3
CDR3 protein: CASSLLQGPLLNTEAFF
CDR3 DNA: TGTGCCAGCAGCCTCTTACAGGGGCCCCTTTTGAACACTGAAGCTTTCTTT

clone size: NA
J gene: TRBJ2-7
D gene: NA
V gene: TRBV18
CDR3 protein: CASSPLVQGPYEQYF
CDR3 DNA: TGTGCCAGCTCACCCTTGGTTCAGGGTCCCTACGAGCAGTACTTC

clone size: NA
J gene: TRBJ2-3
D gene: TRBD2
V gene: TRBV7-3
CDR3 protein: CASSLVEVAGGPIDTQYF
CDR3 DNA: TGTGCCAGCAGCTTAGTGGAGGTAGCGGGAGGGCCTATAGATACGCAGTATTTT

clone size: NA
J gene: TRBJ2-6
D gene: NA
V gene: TRBV7-3
CDR3 protein: CASSLTGANVLTF
CDR3 DNA: TGTGCCAGCAGCTTAACGGGGGCCAACGTCCTGACTTTC

clone size: NA
J gene: TRBJ2-7
D gene: NA
V gene: TRBV5-1
CDR3 protein: CASSLGRDHNEQYF
CDR3 DNA: TGCGCCAGCAGCTTGGGGAGGGATCACAACGAGCAGTACTTC

clone size: NA
J gene: TRBJ2-4
D gene: TRBD1
V gene: TRBV2
CDR3 protein: CASRAQGQGFVKNIQYF
CDR3 DNA: TGTGCCAGCAGGGCCCAGGGACAGGGTTTCGTCAAAAACATTCAGTACTTC

clone size: NA
J gene: TRBJ2-3
D gene: NA
V gene: TRBV2
CDR3 protein: CASNEIRSTDTQYF
CDR3 DNA: TGTGCCAGCAACGAGATCAGGAGCACAGATACGCAGTATTTT

clone size: NA
J gene: TRBJ1-2
D gene: TRBD1
V gene: TRBV5-1
CDR3 protein: CATRTGRNYGYTF
CDR3 DNA: TGCGCCACCCGGACAGGGAGAAACTATGGCTACACCTTC

clone size: many
J gene: TRBJ2-1
D gene: NA
V gene: TRBV20-1
CDR3 protein: CSALGNEQFF
CDR3 DNA: TGCAGTGCCCTGGGCAATGAGCAGTTCTTC

clone size: NA
J gene: TRBJ2-7
D gene: TRBD2
V gene: TRBV5-1
CDR3 protein: CASSPTSREGPRQYF
CDR3 DNA: TGCGCCAGCAGCCCAACTAGTCGGGAGGGCCCCAGGCAGTACTTC

clone size: NA
J gene: TRBJ1-6
D gene: TRBD1
V gene: TRBV11-2
CDR3 protein: CASSSRQGEAPLHF
CDR3 DNA: TGTGCCAGCAGCTCCAGACAGGGGGAAGCACCCCTCCACTTT

clone size: NA
J gene: TRBJ1-2
D gene: NA
V gene: TRBV28
CDR3 protein: CASSSQVVNYGYTF
CDR3 DNA: TGTGCCAGCAGTTCACAGGTCGTGAACTATGGCTACACCTTC

clone size: NA
J gene: TRBJ1-2
D gene: NA
V gene: TRBV12-5
CDR3 protein: CASGSSVGLPNSGGYTF
CDR3 DNA: TGTGCTAGTGGTTCCTCCGTGGGACTGCCAAACTCTGGAGGCTACACCTTC

clone size: NA
J gene: TRBJ2-1
D gene: NA
V gene: TRBV2
CDR3 protein: CASRARAYNEQFF
CDR3 DNA: TGTGCCAGCAGGGCTAGAGCCTACAATGAGCAGTTCTTC

clone size: NA
J gene: TRBJ1-2
D gene: NA
V gene: TRBV28
CDR3 protein: CASRKGPTGGYTF
CDR3 DNA: TGTGCCAGCAGAAAAGGGCCAACGGGCGGCTACACCTTC

clone size: NA
J gene: TRBJ2-1
D gene: NA
V gene: TRBV7-2
CDR3 protein: CASSTTALLNEQFF
CDR3 DNA: TGTGCCAGCAGTACAACCGCCCTCCTAAATGAGCAGTTCTTC

clone size: NA
J gene: TRBJ2-3
D gene: NA
V gene: TRBV10-3
CDR3 protein: CAISVLGLAGTTDTQYF
CDR3 DNA: TGTGCCATCAGTGTTCTGGGCCTTGCAGGAACCACAGATACGCAGTATTTT

clone size: NA
J gene: TRBJ2-7
D gene: NA
V gene: TRBV5-1
CDR3 protein: CASSIEDQGKRYF
CDR3 DNA: TGCGCCAGCAGCATAGAGGACCAGGGGAAGCGGTACTTC

clone size: NA
J gene: TRBJ1-1
D gene: NA
V gene: TRBV2
CDR3 protein: CASTPDGGSGGEAFF
CDR3 DNA: TGTGCCAGCACCCCAGATGGGGGCTCCGGGGGTGAAGCTTTCTTT

clone size: NA
J gene: TRBJ2-1
D gene: TRBD2
V gene: TRBV28
CDR3 protein: CASSFRLAGYGEQFF
CDR3 DNA: TGTGCCAGCAGTTTTCGGCTAGCGGGATACGGTGAGCAGTTCTTC

clone size: once
J gene: TRBJ2-3
D gene: NA
V gene: TRBV6-9
CDR3 protein: CASREVRGSTDTQYF
CDR3 DNA: TGTGCCAGCAGGGAGGTCCGGGGGAGCACAGATACGCAGTATTTT

clone size: few
J gene: TRBJ1-4
D gene: NA
V gene: TRBV28
CDR3 protein: CASSRLAANEKLFF
CDR3 DNA: TGTGCCAGCTCAAGGCTTGCGGCTAATGAAAAACTGTTTTTT

clone size: NA
J gene: TRBJ1-4
D gene: NA
V gene: TRBV28
CDR3 protein: CASRTQQGRAANEKLFF
CDR3 DNA: TGTGCCAGCAGGACCCAGCAGGGGCGAGCTGCTAATGAAAAACTGTTTTTT

clone size: NA
J gene: TRBJ1-1
D gene: TRBD1
V gene: TRBV19
CDR3 protein: CASRATGGARTEAFF
CDR3 DNA: TGTGCCAGTAGAGCTACAGGGGGAGCGAGAACTGAAGCTTTCTTT

clone size: once
J gene: TRBJ1-1
D gene: TRBD1
V gene: TRBV6-1
CDR3 protein: CASSMTGRNTEAFF
CDR3 DNA: TGTGCCAGCAGTATGACAGGGAGGAACACTGAAGCTTTCTTT